This T cell receptor (delta chain) appears in the sequencing data of a study of Vδ1+ human thymocytes (dated 2018 in TCRdb). In terms of the full investigation: The study characterised mRNA-level TRG and TRD CDR3 repertoires of highly purified Vdelta1+ thymocytes from young children as a data resource. The multiplex-based CDR3 amplicon strategy had previously been validated against 5'RACE-based CDR3 amplicon generation methods.

This clone was detected a few times. No cognate antigen has been identified for it. One base away there is no much larger clone; base qualities are not given. The germline V gene encodes CDR1 TSWWSYY and CDR2 QGS. Relative to germline, V is missing 8 bases and J is missing 0 bases, with 15 bases of the junction outside any gene match. The CDR3 spans 18 residues, from the cysteine through the phenylalanine. Left in the record is the CDR3 DNA by itself, 54 bases read in frame from the first base. What the authors observed across the whole study: Roughly 20% of thymic TRD sequences were found to be Vdelta2 (and few were Vdelta3) despite high sort purity, in contrast to peripheral blood Vdelta1+ controls. Unlike the oligoclonal repertoires in peripheral blood, the thymic TRG and TRD repertoires appeared highly polyclonal, with Gaussian CDR3 length distributions. Because unexpected Vdelta2 sequences could lead to misinterpretation of bulk repertoire data, the authors recommended using highly purified populations and single-cell validation. Donors shared many TRG clonotypes (up to roughly 6.9x10^3), but TRD repertoires were essentially private, with at most 116 shared. Donors did not cluster by age or sex, so the analyses were not stratified by age or sex.

Thymic samples were depleted of alphabeta T cells, then CD3+ TCRVdelta1+ TCRVdelta2- thymocytes were FACS-sorted. A purity of roughly 96% to 99.6% was achieved for sorted Vdelta1+ thymocytes. The thymic specimens were obtained from 8 paediatric patients who were undergoing corrective cardiac surgery and ranged in age from 5 days to 15 months. Thymic tissue was dispersed and mononuclear cells isolated on a Histopaque-1077 density gradient. The staining antibodies were anti-TCRVdelta1 clone TS8.2, anti-TCRVdelta2 clone B6, anti-CD3 clone HIT3a and anti-TCRalphabeta clone IP26. RNA was extracted with the RNeasy mini kit and reverse transcribed using Superscript III. To generate the CDR3 amplicons, a multiplex PCR was run using pooled V-gene forward primers together with a constant-region reverse primer that carried Illumina adaptor overhangs. Amplicons were gel-purified, then indexed with Nextera index primers over roughly 8 extra PCR cycles and purified with AMPure XP beads. The libraries were sequenced on an Illumina MiSeq using paired-end 250 bp reads, dual indexing and an approximately 20% PhiX spike-in. From the authors' description of their analysis: FastQC was used to quality check the reads, while ea-utils fastq-join merged the TRG read pairs. Annotation of sequences was performed with IMGT/HighV-QUEST, only productive sequences with unambiguous V-gene assignment were retained, and clonotypes were defined by identical CDR3 sequence. VDJtools 1.1.1, tcR 2.2.3, Treemap and vegan Shannon diversity in R 3.4.4 were used for downstream analysis. TCRdb reprocessed the public data with the CATT caller; entries with the same nucleotide sequence were combined afterwards. The V and J calls and clone size come from TCRdb's table, not from the authors' own analysis. The table for this sample lists around 60,000 delta-chain clones; approximately 16% of them were counted only once. The top ten hold under 0.5% of the sample.

This TCR was sampled from a girl under three years old who had congenital heart surgery. Recombination connected TRDV1 to TRDJ1; 10 junctional bases match TRDD3. Input material: Vdelta1+ gamma-delta thymocytes from the thymus. Taken with the paper, the label for cell subset or site translates to: FACS-sorted CD3+ TCRalphabeta- TCRVdelta1+ TCRVdelta2- thymocytes. For the CDR3, the sequence is CALIPEYWGIMYTDKLIF. Read as DNA, the sequence is TGTGCTCTTATTCCTGAGTACTGGGGGATCATGTACACCGATAAACTCATCTTT.